This TCR beta chain was retrieved from a study of blood T cell repertoires in COVID-19. About the study: Samples representing acute and convalescent COVID-19 were sourced from the United States, Italy and Spain.

Clones were sequenced by immunoSEQ multiplex PCR, and TCRdb holds only the in-frame ones, with some missing. The top ten hold over 5.5% of the sample, which has a few hundred thousand clones, 85% to 90% seen once. V lost 4 bases, J lost 0 bases, and 11 bases lay in between. The CDR3 covers 15 residues. CDR1 and CDR2 from the germline V gene are SGHRS and YFSETQ. In its sample, this clone was seen once. The chain recombines TRBV5-1 with TRBJ2-1, with D perhaps matching TRBD2 (6 bases). This clonotype was sampled from a woman between 45 and 65 years old with COVID-19, enrolled during active disease. The sample taken for sequencing was peripheral blood. The CDR3 spells CASSPPGSSYNEQFF. Here the CDR3 DNA reads TGCGCCAGCAGCCCTCCCGGGAGCTCCTACAATGAGCAGTTCTTC.